Sequencing of this TCR beta chain was carried out in a study of OX40 agonist ivuxolimab in advanced cancers. Study summary: Three patients got partial responses; one had hepatocellular carcinoma and two had cutaneous melanoma. Points from the study as a whole: Patients with a partial response at 0.1-3.0 mg/kg had among the lowest clonal expansion.

About this clone: Antigen specificity is unknown.

Germline CDR1 reads SGDLS; CDR2 reads YYNGEE. Trimming removed 4 bases from V and 6 bases from J, with 15 bases in between. There are 14 residues in the CDR3. The assay was immunoSEQ multiplex PCR, and TCRdb's table has in-frame clones only and misses some. There are 60,000 to 65,000 clones in the sample; under 95% occur only once, and about 0.4% lies in the top ten. Sequencing was performed on CD4+ or CD8+ T cells sorted from blood, taken in a trial of the OX40 agonist ivuxolimab. The chain joins TRBV9 to TRBJ2-3, with a tentative D call TRBD2 (5 bases). The TCR originated in an adult with an advanced solid tumor such as melanoma, head and neck, liver or kidney cancer. In DNA form, the CDR3 reads TGTGCCAGCAGCACAAGGACTTGGGCTGATACGCAGTATTTT. It specifies CASSTRTWADTQYF.